Listed here are 17 T cell receptor beta chains from one sample, sequenced in a study of control samples from healthy donors and cancer patients. Clones were read by immunoSEQ multiplex PCR, and TCRdb kept only the in-frame ones, dropping some. The data show more than 75,000 clones, around nine tenths seen once. What was sequenced was PBMCs. The receptors shown here come from an older woman with head and neck cancer.

The chain joins TRBV27 to TRBJ2-4, with D perhaps matching TRBD2 (6 bases). V was trimmed by 6 bases and J by 0 bases, leaving 18 bases between them. Germline loops: CDR1 MNHEY, CDR2 SMNVEV (reference sequence). This CDR3 comprises 17 residues. In DNA, the CDR3 is TGTGCCAGCAGCCCGCTCAGGACGGGGGTAGCCAAAAACATTCAGTACTTC. It translates to CASSPLRTGVAKNIQYF.

This chain uses TRBV19 with TRBJ1-1; D possibly corresponds to TRBD1 (5 bases). The CDR3 covers 13 residues. The V and J ends lost 10 bases and 7 bases respectively, with 19 bases between them. Looked up from germline, CDR1 is LNHDA and CDR2 is SQIVND (reference sequence). The CDR3 nucleotides read TGTGCCATAAAAAAGGACGGGGCGAGTGAAGCTTTCTTT. Its translation is CAIKKDGASEAFF. Full variable domain (missing parts from reference TRBV19 and TRBJ1-1): DGGITQSPKYLFRKEGQNVTLSCEQNLNHDAMYWYRQDPGQGLRLIYYSQIVNDFQKGDIAEGYSVSREKKESFPLTVTSAQKNPTAFYLCAIKKDGASEAFFGQGTRLTVV.

Only a few counts were recorded for this clone. This chain links TRBV5-1 with TRBJ2-3; TRBD2 agrees at 12 bases. With 5 bases clipped from V and 4 bases from J, the junction kept 5 bases outside the gene matches. This CDR3 has 15 amino acids. The germline V gene has CDR1 SGHRS and CDR2 YFSETQ. Written as DNA, the CDR3 is TGCGCCAGCAGGGAGGGACTAGCGGGCCCAGATACGCAGTATTTT. Protein: CASREGLAGPDTQYF.

The chain employs TRBV2 and TRBJ2-5, with D hard to call. The CDR3 sequence is 14 residues long. Trimming removed 1 base from V and 0 bases from J, with 6 bases in between. The V gene's germline CDR1 is SNHLY and CDR2 FYNNEI. CDR3 coding DNA: TGTGCCAGCAGTGAAGTGGAAGACCAAGAGACCCAGTACTTC. As protein: CASSEVEDQETQYF.

The chain combines TRBV27 with TRBJ1-2, with 9 bases that match TRBD1. The V and J ends lost 6 bases and 7 bases, in that order; junction bases with no gene match: 6. Germline assignment: CDR1 MNHEY and CDR2 SMNVEV (reference sequence). The CDR3 is 13 residues long. CDR3 region: CASSPDRGRGYTF. CDR3 bases: TGTGCCAGCAGCCCGGACAGGGGCCGTGGCTACACCTTC.

The chain recombines TRBV7-2 with TRBJ2-6; D possibly matches TRBD1 or TRBD2 (7 bases each). The CDR3 sequence is 19 residues long. Germline V lookup: CDR1 SGHTA, CDR2 FQGNSA. Between the trimmed V and J ends, which lost 1 base and 1 base, there was a span of 17 bases. CDR3 region: CASSLVWGGGASGANVLTF. CDR3 coding DNA: TGTGCCAGCAGCTTAGTTTGGGGAGGGGGCGCTTCTGGGGCCAACGTCCTGACTTTC.

The chain is built from TRBV3-1 (or the pseudogene TRBV3-2) and TRBJ2-1, with 8 nucleotides matching TRBD2. Germline V gene lookup returns CDR1 LGHDT and CDR2 YNNKEL (reference sequence). Losses at the gene ends were 5 bases for V and 0 bases for J; bases not matched to a gene: 6. The CDR3 sequence is 16 residues long. The CDR3, as DNA: TGTGCCAGCAGCAACCGAGCGGGAGTCTCCTACAATGAGCAGTTCTTC. This gives the protein CASSNRAGVSYNEQFF.

The V and J genes are TRBV4-2 and TRBJ2-7; TRBD1 matches at 12 bases. V lost 6 bases and J lost 5; bases outside the gene matches: 8. Germline V lookup: CDR1 LGHNA, CDR2 YNFKEQ. The CDR3 consists of 15 residues. CDR3 in DNA: TGTGCCAGCAGTAACCCGGGACAGGGGGCTCACGAGCAGTACTTC. This sequence encodes CASSNPGQGAHEQYF.

J is TRBJ2-3 and V is TRBV5-5, with 13 positions matching TRBD2. Germline V gene sequence: CDR1 SGHKS, CDR2 YYEKEE (reference sequence). CDR3 length equals 20 residues. V shed 3 bases and J 6 bases; nucleotides not matched to a gene: 19. DNA for the CDR3: TGTGCCAGCAGCTCGCGACTAGCGGGAGGTTTCCCAGCACCAACCGATACGCAGTATTTT. Its protein is CASSSRLAGGFPAPTDTQYF.

V usage is TRBV7-2 and J usage is TRBJ2-1, with 10 bases lining up with TRBD2. Unmatched junction bases numbered 4, after V lost 4 bases and J lost 4 bases. The CDR3 contains 15 residues. CDR1 SGHTA and CDR2 FQGNSA come from the germline V gene. CDR3 loop: CASSYTSGTYNEQFF. The CDR3 region has the DNA TGTGCCAGCAGCTACACTAGCGGGACGTACAATGAGCAGTTCTTC.

The table lists this clone with a count of one. The genes are TRBV24-1 and TRBJ2-1; no reliable D call. Per the germline V gene, CDR1 is KGHDR and CDR2 is SFDVKD. This CDR3 spans 13 amino acids. The V and J ends lost 2 bases and 5 bases respectively, with 6 bases between them. The CDR3 loop reads CATSDSRDNEQFF. DNA of the CDR3: TGTGCCACCAGTGATTCGAGAGACAATGAGCAGTTCTTC.

This chain uses TRBV5-5 with TRBJ2-3; D gene ambiguous. V shed 0 bases and J shed 0 bases, with 11 bases lying between them. The CDR3 runs 16 residues. Germline CDR1 and CDR2: SGHKS and YYEKEE (reference sequence). The CDR3, as DNA: TGTGCCAGCAGCTTGGTCTTTAATCCTAGCACAGATACGCAGTATTTT. This translates into CASSLVFNPSTDTQYF.

V is TRBV18 and J is TRBJ2-7; a possible D gene is TRBD1 (6 bases). Germline assignment: CDR1 KGHSH and CDR2 LQKENI. This CDR3 spans 15 amino acids. The V end was cut by 0 bases, the J end by 2 bases, with 11 bases between. CDR3 loop: CASSPPTGQTYEQYF. The CDR3 coding sequence is TGTGCCAGCTCACCACCCACAGGGCAGACCTACGAGCAGTACTTC. Full variable domain (remainder filled in from reference TRBV18 and TRBJ2-7): NAGVMQNPRHLVRRRGQEARLRCSPMKGHSHVYWYRQLPEEGLKFMVYLQKENIIDESGMPKERFSAEFPKEGPSILRIQQVVRGDSAAYFCASSPPTGQTYEQYFGPGTRLTVT.

On this clone itself: The sample carries other DNA sequences with the same CDR3. This chain links TRBV6-1 with TRBJ1-5, with D perhaps matching TRBD1 (5 bases). V was clipped by 3 bases and J by 2 bases, with 8 bases between them. CDR3 size: 14 residues. The V gene's germline CDR1 is MNHNS and CDR2 SASEGT. The CDR3 nucleotides are TGTGCCAGCAGTGAGGCGGGGCGCAATCAGCCCCAGCATTTT. The encoded protein is CASSEAGRNQPQHF.

V gene TRBV19 combines with J gene TRBJ2-1; D is undetermined. Trimming removed 5 bases from V and 0 bases from J, with 14 bases in between. Per germline, CDR1 LNHDA and CDR2 SQIVND (reference sequence). This CDR3 contains 16 residues. The CDR3 spells CASSGMAPSSYNEQFF. The CDR3 DNA reads TGTGCCAGTAGTGGTATGGCGCCGAGCTCCTACAATGAGCAGTTCTTC.

The gene calls are TRBV6-2 or TRBV6-3 and TRBJ2-1; 7 nucleotides agree with TRBD1. The CDR3 extends over 16 amino acids. V was pared by 4 bases and J by 1 base, with 7 bases of the junction left unmatched. Germline V gene lookup returns CDR1 MNHEY and CDR2 SVGEGT. The CDR3 loop is CASSSRQGGSYNEQFF. CDR3 DNA: TGTGCCAGCAGTTCCAGACAGGGTGGATCCTACAATGAGCAGTTCTTC.

This clone was seen more than once but under ten times. V gene TRBV7-3 combines with J gene TRBJ2-2; the D gene is possibly TRBD1 (6 bases). The length of the CDR3 is 13 residues. V lost 6 bases and J lost 1, with 6 bases in between. Germline-derived CDR1 and CDR2 are SGHTA and FQGTGA. CDR3 residues: CASRDRNTGELFF. CDR3 DNA: TGTGCCAGCAGGGACAGGAACACCGGGGAGCTGTTTTTT.